This entry lists 23 T cell receptor beta chains sequenced from one sample in a study of regulatory T cells in long-lasting Graves disease. Specified time point: persistent/refractory GD, antithyroid drugs over 5 years with positive TRAb. There was RNA extracted from PBMCs, and the TCR library was made from it. CDR3-region Arm-PCR and iRepertoire HTBI primers produced the TCR beta libraries. TCRdb passed the multiplex PCR reads through MiXCR, listing each CDR3 protein once. This sample yields around 460,000 distinct CDR3 sequences, of which under 25% are seen a single time; under 15% belongs to the top ten. Specimen: peripheral blood mononuclear cells (PBMCs), collected when the disease was refractory, from a patient treated with antithyroid drugs. Receptors originate from a female donor with Graves disease.

In its sample, this clonotype was seen many times. The chain joins TRBV28 to TRBJ1-2, with 7 bases fitting TRBD1. Germline CDR1 reads MDHEN; CDR2 reads SYDVKM. The CDR3 length is 15 residues. Trimming removed 5 bases from V and 4 bases from J; junction bases left unmatched: 10. CDR3 amino acids: CASSETRDSGYGYTF. CDR3 nucleotide sequence: TGTGCCAGCAGTGAAACTCGGGACAGTGGCTATGGCTACACCTTC.

V and J are TRBV7-9 and TRBJ1-1; D uncertain. CDR3 length: 15 residues. The germline CDR1 and CDR2 sequences are SEHNR and FQNEAQ (reference sequence). Trimming pared 2 bases from V and 0 bases from J, leaving 10 bases between. The CDR3 here is CASSLSFTMNTEAFF. As DNA, the CDR3 is TGTGCCAGCAGCTTAAGTTTTACCATGAACACTGAAGCTTTCTTT.

The V call is TRBV28, the J call TRBJ1-5, with 7 bases identical to TRBD1. With V trimmed by 4 bases and J by 1 base, 7 bases remained unmatched. This CDR3 is built from 16 residues. CDR1 is MDHEN and CDR2 is SYDVKM in the germline V gene. The CDR3 is CASSYRGSRSNQPQHF. The CDR3 DNA reads as TGTGCCAGCAGTTACAGGGGCAGCAGGAGCAATCAGCCCCAGCATTTT.

This clonotype was observed many times. The chain carries TRBV28 and TRBJ1-4; D gene uncertain. Trimming stripped 5 bases from V and 7 bases from J, with 17 bases between. Looked up from germline, CDR1 is MDHEN and CDR2 is SYDVKM. This CDR3 is built from 15 residues. This CDR3 reads CASSPHSGSSEKLFF. The CDR3 region has the DNA TGTGCCAGCAGTCCCCATTCCGGATCTAGTGAAAAACTGTTTTTT.

This clonotype was counted ten times or more. The chain couples TRBV2 to TRBJ1-2, with D tentatively TRBD1 (6 bases). Germline V gives CDR1 SNHLY, CDR2 FYNNEI. Trimming removed 5 bases from V and 2 bases from J, with 12 bases in between. The CDR3 loop spans 14 amino acids. The CDR3 bases are TGTGCCAGCAGTCTAACAGGGAACAACTATGGCTACACCTTC. Residues: CASSLTGNNYGYTF.

This clonotype was seen only a few times. V is TRBV4-1 and J is TRBJ2-7, with a weak D call TRBD2 (6 bases). V was pared by 0 bases and J by 0 bases, with 21 bases between. The length of the CDR3 is 19 residues. Germline-derived CDR1 and CDR2 are MGHRA and YSYEKL. The CDR3: CASSQDNFGGTVSSYEQYF. CDR3 DNA sequence: TGCGCCAGCAGCCAAGATAATTTCGGGGGAACAGTGAGCTCCTACGAGCAGTACTTC.

As concerns this clonotype: A far larger clone is a single base away, which makes a read error likely. The chain employs TRBV2 and TRBJ2-7; the D is unclear. The J call may be faulty, since TRBJ2-5 better matches the DNA end. Germline assignment: CDR1 SNHLY and CDR2 FYNNEI. The CDR3 runs 13 residues. Written as DNA, the CDR3 is TGTACCAGCACCGCCCCCGACGGAGAGACCCAGTACTTC. Its translation: CTSTAPDGETQYF.

With respect to this clonotype: Mismatch with germline at one junction end may stem from a read error. The V gene is TRBV19, the J gene TRBJ2-5, with a tentative D call TRBD1 (6 bases). The CDR3 consists of 15 residues. Germline assignment: CDR1 LNHDA and CDR2 SQIVND (reference sequence). The CDR3 coding sequence is TGTGCCAGTAGTGTTAACCGGGACACTCAAGGGACCCAGTACTTC. Its protein is CASSVNRDTQGTQYF.

This clonotype was detected a few times. J is TRBJ2-3 and V is TRBV15; a weak D match, TRBD2 (5 bases). CDR3 size: 14 residues. CDR1 is LNHNV, CDR2 YYDKDF, per germline (reference sequence). Trimming removed 3 bases from V and 4 bases from J, with 11 bases in between. The CDR3 protein is CATSRMLAADTQYF. The DNA for the CDR3 is TGTGCCACCAGCAGGATGCTAGCAGCAGATACGCAGTATTTT.

This clonotype was counted between two and nine times. The J gene is TRBJ2-5, the V gene TRBV5-5; D gene ambiguous. Germline-derived CDR1 and CDR2 are SGHKS and YYEKEE (reference sequence). CDR3 size: 16 residues. V was cut by 0 bases and J by 4 bases, with 16 bases left in between. In DNA, the CDR3 is TGTGCCAGCAGCTTGGTTGCGGTTTTACGCCCAGAGACCCAGTACTTC. It translates to CASSLVAVLRPETQYF.

The gene calls are TRBV6-5 and TRBJ2-2; the D is unclear. The V and J ends lost 2 bases and 4 bases respectively, with 11 bases between them. CDR1 and CDR2 from the germline V gene are MNHEY and SVGAGI. This CDR3 contains 15 residues. The CDR3: CASSYVDGGTGELFF. CDR3 nucleotides: TGTGCCAGCAGTTACGTAGACGGTGGCACCGGGGAGCTGTTTTTT.

The chain combines TRBV19 with TRBJ1-4; D call uncertain. V lost 9 bases and J 4 bases, leaving 9 bases between the germline ends. Germline assignment: CDR1 LNHDA and CDR2 SQIVND (reference sequence). This CDR3 has 12 amino acids. The DNA of the CDR3 is TGTGCCAGCAGTGGACTTAATGAAAAACTGTTTTTT. It is translated as CASSGLNEKLFF.

This clonotype was recorded at least ten times. The chain combines TRBV12-3 or TRBV12-4 with TRBJ1-2; no clear D. CDR3 size: 13 residues. V was trimmed by 3 bases and J by 7 bases, leaving 12 bases between them. The CDR3 region is CASSFALGGGYTF. As DNA, the CDR3 is TGTGCCAGCAGTTTTGCTCTTGGTGGTGGCTACACCTTC.

Ten or more counts support this clonotype. The chain carries TRBV28 and TRBJ1-2, with 9 nucleotides matching TRBD1. Germline values: CDR1 MDHEN, CDR2 SYDVKM. Trimming removed 10 bases from V and 1 base from J; junction bases left unmatched: 13. This CDR3 has 16 amino acids. The CDR3 spells CAIGIGRDRDNYGYTF. In nucleotides, the CDR3 is TGTGCCATCGGAATTGGCCGGGACAGGGATAACTATGGCTACACCTTC.

The J gene is TRBJ2-2, the V gene TRBV6-1; 7 bases align to TRBD1. The germline CDR1 and CDR2 sequences are MNHNS and SASEGT. Trimming cost V 5 bases and J 6 bases; bases outside gene matches: 3. CDR3 length: 13 amino acids. This CDR3 reads CASSRQGPGELFF. DNA for the CDR3: TGTGCCAGCAGTCGACAGGGACCCGGGGAGCTGTTTTTT.

The chain couples TRBV12-3 or TRBV12-4 to TRBJ2-7; 8 bases align to TRBD1. Unmatched junction bases numbered 10, after V lost 6 bases and J lost 6 bases. The CDR3 has 14 residues. The CDR3 region is CASRVDRGQLEQYF. CDR3 bases: TGTGCCAGCAGAGTTGACAGGGGCCAGCTCGAGCAGTACTTC.

V is TRBV9 and J is TRBJ2-7; no reliable D call. The CDR3 extends over 14 amino acids. Germline-derived CDR1 and CDR2 are SGDLS and YYNGEE. V lost 0 bases and J 0 bases, leaving 7 bases between the germline ends. CDR3 coding DNA: TGTGCCAGCAGCGTAGGGGTCAGCTCCTACGAGCAGTACTTC. Its translation is CASSVGVSSYEQYF.

This clonotype was seen ten or more times. The V and J genes are TRBV28 and TRBJ2-7; D is possibly TRBD2 (5 bases). The CDR3 length is 15 residues. From germline, CDR1 is MDHEN and CDR2 SYDVKM. V lost 5 bases and J 2 bases, leaving 16 bases between the germline ends. The DNA of the CDR3 is TGTGCCAGCAGTCCCTCCCGGACCGGGGCCTACGAGCAGTACTTC. This encodes CASSPSRTGAYEQYF.

This clonotype was observed many times. This rearrangement joins TRBV6-1 to TRBJ2-7; 8 bases map to TRBD2. This CDR3 spans 16 amino acids. CDR1 and CDR2 (germline): MNHNS, SASEGT. After removal of 5 bases from V and 0 bases from J, the junction contained 9 bases not matched to a gene. CDR3 protein: CASSPRGGPSSYEQYF. The CDR3 DNA reads as TGTGCCAGCAGTCCCCGGGGGGGGCCGAGCTCCTACGAGCAGTACTTC.

There are many counts of this clonotype. This CDR3 is CSAPHPGSTEAFF. CDR3 nucleotides: TGCAGTGCTCCCCACCCGGGCAGCACTGAAGCTTTCTTT. This chain joins TRBV20-1 and TRBJ1-1; D is ambiguous. The germline V gene has CDR1 DFQATT and CDR2 SNEGSKA (reference sequence). V was shortened by 5 bases and J by 4 bases, with 14 bases between the two germline ends. This CDR3 has 13 residues.

This clonotype was detected many times. The rearrangement links TRBV12-3 or TRBV12-4 to TRBJ2-5; D gene ambiguous. V was clipped by 2 bases and J by 4 bases, with 2 bases between them. The CDR3 length is 11 residues. This CDR3 reads CASSLLETQYF. The CDR3 DNA reads as TGTGCCAGCAGTTTATTAGAGACCCAGTACTTC.

V gene TRBV28 combines with J gene TRBJ1-6, with a weak D call TRBD1 (6 bases). Trimming took off 7 bases at V and 5 bases at J, with 27 bases between the two ends. The CDR3 extends over 19 amino acids. From germline, CDR1 is MDHEN and CDR2 SYDVKM. CDR3 protein: CASTFEPGQDEGDNSPLHF. CDR3 coding DNA: TGTGCCAGCACCTTCGAACCGGGGCAGGATGAGGGGGATAATTCACCCCTCCACTTT.

The genes are TRBV20-1 and TRBJ2-2; D is perhaps TRBD1 or TRBD2 (6 bases each). Germline V gene lookup returns CDR1 DFQATT and CDR2 SNEGSKA (reference sequence). V dropped 6 bases and J dropped 3 bases, with 14 bases sitting between them. CDR3 length: 14 residues. The CDR3 DNA is TGCAGTGCCTCAGGGGACTTCGACACCGGGGAGCTGTTTTTT. Translating it yields CSASGDFDTGELFF.